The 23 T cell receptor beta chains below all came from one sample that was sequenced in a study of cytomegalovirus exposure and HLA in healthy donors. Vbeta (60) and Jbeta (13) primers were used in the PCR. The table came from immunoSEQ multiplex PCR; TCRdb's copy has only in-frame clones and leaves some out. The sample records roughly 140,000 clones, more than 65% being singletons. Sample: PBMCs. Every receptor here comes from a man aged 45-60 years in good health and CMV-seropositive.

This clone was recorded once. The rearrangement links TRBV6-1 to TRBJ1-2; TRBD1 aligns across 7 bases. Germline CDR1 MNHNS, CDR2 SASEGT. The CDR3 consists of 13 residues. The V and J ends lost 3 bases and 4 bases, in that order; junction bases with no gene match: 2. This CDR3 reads CASSEGTAYGYTF. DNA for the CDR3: TGTGCCAGCAGTGAGGGGACAGCCTATGGCTACACCTTC.

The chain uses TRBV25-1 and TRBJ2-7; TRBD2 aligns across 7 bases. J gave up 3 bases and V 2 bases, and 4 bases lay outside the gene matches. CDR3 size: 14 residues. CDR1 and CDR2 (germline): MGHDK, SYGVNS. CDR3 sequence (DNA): TGTGCCAGCAGTGAAGATGGCGGGGGCTACGAGCAGTACTTC. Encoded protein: CASSEDGGGYEQYF.

CDR3 sequence: CASSFGQGGYEQYF. CDR3 nucleotide sequence: TGCGCCAGCAGCTTCGGCCAGGGGGGCTACGAGCAGTACTTC. V usage is TRBV5-1 and J usage is TRBJ2-7; possibly TRBD1 for D (7 bases). Trimming pared 2 bases from V and 3 bases from J, leaving 12 bases between. CDR3 length: 14 residues. Germline loops: CDR1 SGHRS, CDR2 YFSETQ.

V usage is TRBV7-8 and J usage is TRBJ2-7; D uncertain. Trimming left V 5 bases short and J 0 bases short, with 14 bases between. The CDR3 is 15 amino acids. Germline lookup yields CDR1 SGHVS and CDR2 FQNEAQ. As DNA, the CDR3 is TGTGCCAGCAGCCCGACGACACCCTTCTCCTACGAGCAGTACTTC. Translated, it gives CASSPTTPFSYEQYF.

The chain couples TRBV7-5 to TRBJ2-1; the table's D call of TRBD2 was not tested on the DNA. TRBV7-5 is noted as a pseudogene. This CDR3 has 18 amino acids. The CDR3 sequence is CARSLKGVAGGFYNEQFF. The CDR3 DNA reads TGTGCCAGAAGCTTAAAAGGGGTAGCGGGAGGGTTCTACAATGAGCAGTTCTTC.

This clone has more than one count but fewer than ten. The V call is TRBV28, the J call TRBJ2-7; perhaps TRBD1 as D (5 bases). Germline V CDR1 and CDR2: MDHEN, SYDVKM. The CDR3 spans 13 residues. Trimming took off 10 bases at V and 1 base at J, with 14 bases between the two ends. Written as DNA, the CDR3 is TGTGCCAATACAGGCGTTTGTTCCTACGAGCAGTACTTC. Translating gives CANTGVCSYEQYF.

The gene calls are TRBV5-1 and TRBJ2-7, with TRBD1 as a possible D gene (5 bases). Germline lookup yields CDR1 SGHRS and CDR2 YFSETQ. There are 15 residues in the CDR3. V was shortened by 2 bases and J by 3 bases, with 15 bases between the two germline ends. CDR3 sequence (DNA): TGCGCCAGCAGCTTTTTGGTAGGACACATCTACGAGCAGTACTTC. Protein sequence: CASSFLVGHIYEQYF.

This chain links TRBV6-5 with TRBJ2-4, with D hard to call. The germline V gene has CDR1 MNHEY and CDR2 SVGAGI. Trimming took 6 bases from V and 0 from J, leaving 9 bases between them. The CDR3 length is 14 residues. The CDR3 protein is CASRLEIAKNIQYF. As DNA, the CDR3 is TGTGCCAGCAGACTGGAGATAGCCAAAAACATTCAGTACTTC.

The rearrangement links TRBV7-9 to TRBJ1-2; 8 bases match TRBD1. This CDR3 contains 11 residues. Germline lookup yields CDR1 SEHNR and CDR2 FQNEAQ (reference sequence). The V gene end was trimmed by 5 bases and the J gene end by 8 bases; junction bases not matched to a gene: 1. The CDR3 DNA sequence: TGTGCCAGCAGCGACAGGGGCGGCTACACCTTC. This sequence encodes CASSDRGGYTF.

The CDR3 protein is CASSGGQGHQPQHF. Written as DNA, the CDR3 is TGTGCCAGCAGCGGGGGACAGGGCCATCAGCCCCAGCATTTT. The chain carries TRBV9 and TRBJ1-5; 9 nucleotides align to TRBD1. The length of the CDR3 is 14 residues. Germline V gene sequence: CDR1 SGDLS, CDR2 YYNGEE. Losses at the gene ends were 3 bases for V and 5 bases for J; bases not matched to a gene: 3.

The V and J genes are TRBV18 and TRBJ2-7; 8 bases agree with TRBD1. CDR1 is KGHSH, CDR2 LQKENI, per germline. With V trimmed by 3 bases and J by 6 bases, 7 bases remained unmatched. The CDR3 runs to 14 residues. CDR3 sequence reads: CASSPGQADPEQYF. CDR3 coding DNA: TGTGCCAGCTCACCGGGACAGGCTGACCCCGAGCAGTACTTC.

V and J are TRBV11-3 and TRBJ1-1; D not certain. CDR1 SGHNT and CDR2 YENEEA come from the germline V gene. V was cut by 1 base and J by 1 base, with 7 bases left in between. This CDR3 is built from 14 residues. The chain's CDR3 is CASSLGGSNTEAFF. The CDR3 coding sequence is TGTGCCAGCAGCTTAGGCGGATCGAACACTGAAGCTTTCTTT.

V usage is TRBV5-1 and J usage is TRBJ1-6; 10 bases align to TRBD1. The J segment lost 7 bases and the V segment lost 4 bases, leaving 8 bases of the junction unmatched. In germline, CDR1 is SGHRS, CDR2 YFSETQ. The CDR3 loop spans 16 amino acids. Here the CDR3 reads CASSLYWDRGNSPLHF. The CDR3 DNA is TGCGCCAGCAGCCTATATTGGGACAGGGGAAATTCACCCCTCCACTTT.

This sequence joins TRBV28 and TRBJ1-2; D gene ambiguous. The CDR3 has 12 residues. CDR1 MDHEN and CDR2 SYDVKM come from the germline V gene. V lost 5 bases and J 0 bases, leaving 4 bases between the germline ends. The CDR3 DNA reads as TGTGCCAGCAGTACACCTAACTATGGCTACACCTTC. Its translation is CASSTPNYGYTF.

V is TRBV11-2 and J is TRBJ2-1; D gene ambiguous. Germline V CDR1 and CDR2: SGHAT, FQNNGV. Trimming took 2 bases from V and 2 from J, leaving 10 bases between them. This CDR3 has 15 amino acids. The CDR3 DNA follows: TGTGCCAGCAGCTTACGTCCCCCTCCCTACAATGAGCAGTTCTTC. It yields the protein CASSLRPPPYNEQFF.

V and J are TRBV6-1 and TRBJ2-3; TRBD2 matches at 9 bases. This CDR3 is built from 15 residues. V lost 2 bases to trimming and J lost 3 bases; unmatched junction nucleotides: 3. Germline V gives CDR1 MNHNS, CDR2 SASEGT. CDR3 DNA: TGTGCCAGCAGTGAATGGCGGGAGGGGACAGATACGCAGTATTTT. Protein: CASSEWREGTDTQYF.

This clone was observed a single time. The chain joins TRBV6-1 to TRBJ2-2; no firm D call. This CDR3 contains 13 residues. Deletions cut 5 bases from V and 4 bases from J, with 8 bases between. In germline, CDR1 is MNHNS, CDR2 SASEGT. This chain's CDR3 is CASSPSTTGELFF. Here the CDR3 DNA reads TGTGCCAGCAGTCCGAGCACCACCGGGGAGCTGTTTTTT.

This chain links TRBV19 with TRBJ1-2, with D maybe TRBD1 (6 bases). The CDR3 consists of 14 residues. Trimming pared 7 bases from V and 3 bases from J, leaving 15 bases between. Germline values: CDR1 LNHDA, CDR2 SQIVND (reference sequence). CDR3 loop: CASTRGNYDYGYTF. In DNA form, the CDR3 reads TGTGCCAGTACTAGGGGGAATTATGACTATGGCTACACCTTC.

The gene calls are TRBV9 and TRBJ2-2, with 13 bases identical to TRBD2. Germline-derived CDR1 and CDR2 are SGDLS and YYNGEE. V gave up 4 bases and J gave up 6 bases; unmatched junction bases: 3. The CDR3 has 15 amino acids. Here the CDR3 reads CASSSGLAGPGELFF. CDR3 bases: TGTGCCAGCAGCTCGGGACTAGCGGGACCCGGGGAGCTGTTTTTT.

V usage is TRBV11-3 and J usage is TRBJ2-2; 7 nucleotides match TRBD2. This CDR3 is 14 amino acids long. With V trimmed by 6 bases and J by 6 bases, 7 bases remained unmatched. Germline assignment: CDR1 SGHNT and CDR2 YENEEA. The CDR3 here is CASRRERDAGELFF. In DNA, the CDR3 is TGTGCCAGCAGGCGGGAGCGGGACGCCGGGGAGCTGTTTTTT.

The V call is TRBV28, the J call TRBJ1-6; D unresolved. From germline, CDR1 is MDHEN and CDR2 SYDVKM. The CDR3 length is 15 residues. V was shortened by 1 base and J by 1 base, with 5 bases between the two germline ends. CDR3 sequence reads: CASSLSKSYNSPLHF. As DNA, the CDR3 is TGTGCCAGCAGTTTATCCAAATCCTATAATTCACCCCTCCACTTT.

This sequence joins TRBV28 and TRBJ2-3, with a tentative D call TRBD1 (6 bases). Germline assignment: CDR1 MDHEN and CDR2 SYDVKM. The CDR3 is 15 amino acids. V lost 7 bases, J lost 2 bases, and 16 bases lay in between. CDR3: CASTGGGELTDTQYF. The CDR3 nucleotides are TGTGCCAGCACTGGGGGCGGAGAACTCACAGATACGCAGTATTTT.

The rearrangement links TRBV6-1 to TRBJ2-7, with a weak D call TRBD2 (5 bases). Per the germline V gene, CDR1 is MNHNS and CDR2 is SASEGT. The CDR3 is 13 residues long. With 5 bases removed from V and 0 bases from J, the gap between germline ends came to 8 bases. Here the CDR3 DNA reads TGTGCCAGCAGTACGGGATCCTCCTACGAGCAGTACTTC. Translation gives CASSTGSSYEQYF.